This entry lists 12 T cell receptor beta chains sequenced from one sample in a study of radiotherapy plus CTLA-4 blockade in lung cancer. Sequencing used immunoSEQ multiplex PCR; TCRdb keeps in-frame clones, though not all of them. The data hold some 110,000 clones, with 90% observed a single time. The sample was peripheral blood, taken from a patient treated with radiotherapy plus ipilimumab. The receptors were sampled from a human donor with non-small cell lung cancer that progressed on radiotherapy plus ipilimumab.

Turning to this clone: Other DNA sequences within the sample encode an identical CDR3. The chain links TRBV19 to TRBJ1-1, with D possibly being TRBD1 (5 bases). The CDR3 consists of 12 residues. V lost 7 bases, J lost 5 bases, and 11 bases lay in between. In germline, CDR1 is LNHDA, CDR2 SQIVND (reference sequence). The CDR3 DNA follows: TGTGCCAGTACCGGGGGGAGGACTGAAGCTTTCTTT. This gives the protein CASTGGRTEAFF.

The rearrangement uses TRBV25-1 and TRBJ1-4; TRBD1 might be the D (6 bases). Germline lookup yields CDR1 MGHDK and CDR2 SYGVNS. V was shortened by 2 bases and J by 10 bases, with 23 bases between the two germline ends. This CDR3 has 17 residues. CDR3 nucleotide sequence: TGTGCCAGCAGTGAAACTTGGACTGGACAGCGCGGCCGAAAACTGTTTTTT. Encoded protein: CASSETWTGQRGRKLFF.

CDR3 amino acids: CASSVRSSNTGELFF. In DNA form, the CDR3 reads TGTGCCAGCAGCGTACGATCCTCAAACACCGGGGAGCTGTTTTTT. This rearrangement joins TRBV9 to TRBJ2-2; no definite D call. The CDR3 runs to 15 residues. V lost 1 base to trimming and J lost 2 bases, with 9 bases between them. From germline, CDR1 is SGDLS and CDR2 YYNGEE. The whole variable domain, remainder taken from reference TRBV9 and TRBJ2-2, is DSGVTQTPKHLITATGQRVTLRCSPRSGDLSVYWYQQSLDQGLQFLIQYYNGEERAKGNILERFSAQQFPDLHSELNLSSLELGDSALYFCASSVRSSNTGELFFGEGSRLTVL.

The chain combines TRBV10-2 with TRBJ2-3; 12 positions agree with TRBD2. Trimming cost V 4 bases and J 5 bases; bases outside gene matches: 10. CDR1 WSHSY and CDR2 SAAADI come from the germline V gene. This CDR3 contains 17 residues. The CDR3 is CASSGLAGASSVDTQYF. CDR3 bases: TGCGCCAGCAGTGGACTAGCGGGAGCGTCTTCGGTAGATACGCAGTATTTT.

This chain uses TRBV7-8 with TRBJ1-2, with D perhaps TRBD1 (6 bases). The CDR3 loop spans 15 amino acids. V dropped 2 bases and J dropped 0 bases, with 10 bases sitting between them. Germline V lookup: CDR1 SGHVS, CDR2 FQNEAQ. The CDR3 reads CASSLQRGPNYGYTF. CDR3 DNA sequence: TGTGCCAGCAGCTTACAACGGGGGCCTAACTATGGCTACACCTTC.

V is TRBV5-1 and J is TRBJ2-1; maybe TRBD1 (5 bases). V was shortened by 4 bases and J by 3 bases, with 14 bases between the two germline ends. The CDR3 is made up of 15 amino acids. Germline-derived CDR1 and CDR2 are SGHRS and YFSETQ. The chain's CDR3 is CASSAIGANYNEQFF. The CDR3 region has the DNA TGCGCCAGCAGCGCAATAGGGGCTAACTACAATGAGCAGTTCTTC.

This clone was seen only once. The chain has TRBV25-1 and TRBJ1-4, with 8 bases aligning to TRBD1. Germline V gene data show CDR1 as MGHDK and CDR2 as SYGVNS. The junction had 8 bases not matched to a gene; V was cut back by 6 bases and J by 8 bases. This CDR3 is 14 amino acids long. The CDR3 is CASSSTGEVEKLFF. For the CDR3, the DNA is TGTGCCAGCAGCTCGACAGGGGAAGTCGAAAAACTGTTTTTT.

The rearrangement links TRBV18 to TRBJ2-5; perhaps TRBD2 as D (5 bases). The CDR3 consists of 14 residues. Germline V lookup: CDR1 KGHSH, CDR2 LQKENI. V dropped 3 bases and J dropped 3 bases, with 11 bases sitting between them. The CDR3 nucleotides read TGTGCCAGCTCACCTTCGGGAAACAAAGAGACCCAGTACTTC. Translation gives CASSPSGNKETQYF.

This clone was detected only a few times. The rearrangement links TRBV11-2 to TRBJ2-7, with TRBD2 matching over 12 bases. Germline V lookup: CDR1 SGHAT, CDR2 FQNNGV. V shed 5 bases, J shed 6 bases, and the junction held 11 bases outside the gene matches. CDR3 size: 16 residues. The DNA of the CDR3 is TGTGCCAGCAGCGCCGCTAGCGGGAGGGCCTTCCCCGAGCAGTACTTC. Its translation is CASSAASGRAFPEQYF.

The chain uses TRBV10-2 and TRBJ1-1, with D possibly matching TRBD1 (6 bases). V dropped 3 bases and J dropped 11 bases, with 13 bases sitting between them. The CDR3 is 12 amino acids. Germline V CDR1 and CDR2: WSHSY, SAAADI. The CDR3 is CASSESGEDAFF. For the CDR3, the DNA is TGCGCCAGCAGTGAATCAGGGGAAGACGCTTTCTTT.

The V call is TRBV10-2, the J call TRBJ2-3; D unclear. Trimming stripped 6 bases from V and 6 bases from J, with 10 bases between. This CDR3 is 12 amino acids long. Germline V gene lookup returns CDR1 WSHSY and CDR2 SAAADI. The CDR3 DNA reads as TGCGCCAGCAGCGTAATCGGGGATACGCAGTATTTT. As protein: CASSVIGDTQYF.

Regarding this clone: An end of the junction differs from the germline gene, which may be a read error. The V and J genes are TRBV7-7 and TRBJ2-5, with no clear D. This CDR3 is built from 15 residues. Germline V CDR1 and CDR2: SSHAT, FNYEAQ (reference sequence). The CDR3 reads CASSSSSVRTETQYF. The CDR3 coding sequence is TGTGCTAGCAGTTCCTCGAGCGTCCGAACGGAGACCCAGTACTTC.